The clone carrying this T cell receptor (beta chain) has just a few counts. Its antigen is not identified. This sample is part of a study of blood T cells in healthy people across ages. Study-level points and caveats: No one knew whether donors had CMV, which possibly confounded expanded clonotype changes. TCR beta diversity per million T cells fell roughly linearly with age. Naive T cell percentage strongly correlated with TCR beta diversity.

Using a J-beta primer mix together with a sample-barcoded 5' primer, a second PCR was run for about 7 to 12 cycles. TCRdb itself ran the 5' RACE reads through MiXCR, one entry per CDR3 protein. The sample records about a million distinct CDR3 sequences, about 48% being singletons. Trimming removed 3 bases from V and 11 bases from J; junction bases left unmatched: 6. Germline values: CDR1 SGDLS, CDR2 YYNGEE. The CDR3 extends over 12 amino acids. The sample taken for sequencing was blood. This receptor was identified in a man aged 25 to 40 in good health. The J gene is TRBJ2-5, the V gene TRBV9; 8 bases are shared with TRBD1. The CDR3: CASSAGQGRQYF. CDR3 sequence (DNA): TGTGCCAGCAGCGCCGGACAGGGAAGGCAGTACTTC. The whole variable domain, remainder taken from reference TRBV9 and TRBJ2-5, is DSGVTQTPKHLITATGQRVTLRCSPRSGDLSVYWYQQSLDQGLQFLIQYYNGEERAKGNILERFSAQQFPDLHSELNLSSLELGDSALYFCASSAGQGRQYFGPGTRLLVL.